This T cell receptor beta chain derives from a study of cytomegalovirus exposure and HLA in healthy donors. A word on this clone: Its antigen remains unidentified.

With 60 Vbeta and 13 Jbeta primers, the PCR was carried out. Sequenced by immunoSEQ multiplex PCR; TCRdb stores in-frame clones only, minus some. This table holds about 67,000 clones. General study findings and limits: Some V segments, including TRBV6-2 and TRBV6-3, were excluded as indistinguishable. About 87% or about 30% of the time was how often most TCR beta V segments were productive, according to an earlier analysis.

CDR3 length: 12 amino acids. V lost 4 bases and J lost 9, with 10 bases in between. Germline values: CDR1 MNHEY, CDR2 SVGAGI. V is TRBV6-5 and J is TRBJ2-1, with a tentative D call TRBD1 (5 bases). The sample was PBMCs. This TCR was recovered from a boy younger than 18 in good health and CMV-seronegative. The chain's CDR3 is CASSLERGEQFF. As DNA, the CDR3 is TGTGCCAGCAGTTTAGAAAGGGGTGAGCAGTTCTTC.